Below, 11 T cell receptor beta chains from the same sample are listed, as sequenced in a study of blood T cell repertoires in COVID-19. Clones were read by immunoSEQ multiplex PCR, and TCRdb kept only the in-frame ones, dropping some. The data contain approximately 150,000 clones, 80% to 90% of them singletons. Sequencing used peripheral blood. The source is a woman aged 55 to 70 with active COVID-19.

This chain uses TRBV7-2 with TRBJ2-3; TRBD2 is a possible D gene (5 bases). Germline V gene sequence: CDR1 SGHTA, CDR2 FQGNSA. The CDR3 is 13 residues long. Trimming cost V 8 bases and J 0 bases, with 9 bases left between them. The CDR3 sequence: CASGSGSTDTQYF. In DNA form, the CDR3 reads TGTGCCAGCGGGAGCGGTAGCACAGATACGCAGTATTTT.

This chain joins TRBV6-2 or TRBV6-3 and TRBJ2-3; 9 bases align to TRBD2. V was clipped by 5 bases and J by 1 base; unmatched bases: 10. The CDR3 length is 17 residues. Germline CDR1 MNHEY, CDR2 SVGEGT. Here the CDR3 reads CASSDVPLAGRTDTQYF. The CDR3 DNA reads as TGTGCCAGCAGTGACGTTCCTCTAGCGGGACGCACAGATACGCAGTATTTT.

CDR3 in amino acids: CASSNSGDGSGAFF. CDR3 nucleotide sequence: TGTGCCAGCAGCAACTCCGGAGACGGGAGCGGAGCTTTCTTT. The chain joins TRBV21-1 to TRBJ1-1. TRBV21-1 is designated a pseudogene. This CDR3 contains 14 residues.

V gene TRBV4-2 combines with J gene TRBJ2-2; TRBD2 aligns across 10 bases. V shed 4 bases and J 5 bases; nucleotides not matched to a gene: 4. CDR3 size: 15 residues. The germline V gene encodes CDR1 LGHNA and CDR2 YNFKEQ. The CDR3 DNA reads TGTGCCAGCAGCCGTCTAGCGGGAGATACCGGGGAGCTGTTTTTT. Encoded protein: CASSRLAGDTGELFF.

V gene TRBV9 combines with J gene TRBJ2-1; possibly TRBD1 for D (6 bases). The germline CDR1 and CDR2 sequences are SGDLS and YYNGEE. CDR3 length: 13 amino acids. V dropped 3 bases and J dropped 5 bases, with 9 bases sitting between them. The CDR3 DNA reads TGTGCCAGCAGCGACAGGGTTGACAATGAGCAGTTCTTC. Amino acids: CASSDRVDNEQFF.

Comment on this clone: Possible read error: a much larger clone is one base away. This rearrangement joins TRBV5-5 to TRBJ2-1, with D tentatively TRBD2 (6 bases). The CDR3 is 15 amino acids. Germline V gives CDR1 SGHKS, CDR2 YYEKEE (reference sequence). The CDR3 nucleotides read TGTGTCAGCAGCTCGCCCGGGGGTTCGAACAATGAGCAGTTCTTC. Translation gives CVSSSPGGSNNEQFF.

The V and J genes are TRBV30 and TRBJ1-2; TRBD1 is a possible D gene (5 bases). Germline loops: CDR1 GTSNPN, CDR2 SVGIG (reference sequence). CDR3 length: 13 residues. The V gene lost 0 bases and the J gene lost 7 bases, with 12 bases spanning the gap. CDR3 nucleotides: TGTGCCTGGAGTGTACTCAGGGAGGGTGGCTACACCTTC. As protein: CAWSVLREGGYTF.

The chain employs TRBV27 and TRBJ2-1, with no clear D. This CDR3 contains 12 residues. Trimming took 5 bases from V and 2 from J, leaving 4 bases between them. The germline V gene encodes CDR1 MNHEY and CDR2 SMNVEV (reference sequence). CDR3 loop: CASSQTYNEQFF. The CDR3 nucleotides read TGTGCCAGCAGTCAAACCTACAATGAGCAGTTCTTC.

The chain uses TRBV12-3 or TRBV12-4 and TRBJ2-1, with D possibly TRBD2 on 6 matching bases. Trimming pared 4 bases from V and 13 bases from J, leaving 11 bases between. This CDR3 comprises 11 residues. The chain's CDR3 is CASSSERAQFF. CDR3 nucleotides: TGTGCCAGCAGTTCGGAGCGGGCCCAGTTCTTC.

The CDR3 sequence: CASSSRDQPQHF. In DNA form, the CDR3 reads TGTGCCAGCAGCTCAAGAGATCAGCCCCAGCATTTT. V usage is TRBV7-6 and J usage is TRBJ1-5; D remains ambiguous. V was trimmed by 4 bases and J by 5 bases, leaving 6 bases between them. Germline V gene lookup returns CDR1 SGHVS and CDR2 FNYEAQ. This CDR3 comprises 12 residues.

This clone was recorded only once. This chain uses TRBV7-9 with TRBJ2-1, with 10 bases matching TRBD2. From germline, CDR1 is SEHNR and CDR2 FQNEAQ (reference sequence). The CDR3 covers 19 residues. J lost 5 bases, V lost 5 bases, and 18 bases had no gene match. The CDR3 loop is CASSPPPGLAIQHDNEQFF. CDR3 DNA sequence: TGTGCCAGCAGCCCCCCGCCGGGACTAGCGATCCAGCACGACAATGAGCAGTTCTTC.